These 16 T cell receptor beta chains originate from one sample sequenced in a study of cytomegalovirus exposure and HLA in healthy donors. The PCR was carried out with 60 Vbeta primers and 13 Jbeta primers. Method: immunoSEQ multiplex PCR; TCRdb's copy keeps in-frame clones and lacks some. The table lists under 250,000 clones, roughly 85% of them singletons. What was sequenced was PBMCs. These receptors all come from a woman in her forties or fifties in good health and CMV-seronegative.

The rearrangement uses TRBV5-4 and TRBJ2-7, with 7 bases that match TRBD1. V shed 5 bases and J 0 bases; nucleotides not matched to a gene: 8. CDR1 and CDR2 (germline): SGHNT, YYREEE (reference sequence). The CDR3 is 15 residues long. CDR3 bases: TGTGCCAGCAGTCCCGGGACAGTCAGCTCCTACGAGCAGTACTTC. The encoded protein is CASSPGTVSSYEQYF.

In DNA, the CDR3 is TGTGCCAGCAGCTCCCGGACAGGGAAGAACACTGAAGCTTTCTTT. This gives the protein CASSSRTGKNTEAFF. V usage is TRBV7-2 and J usage is TRBJ1-1; 8 positions match TRBD1. Germline trimming cut 4 bases from V and 1 base from J; bases unmatched to any gene: 5. The CDR3 consists of 15 residues. CDR1 is SGHTA and CDR2 is FQGNSA in the germline V gene.

The chain couples TRBV19 to TRBJ1-2, with TRBD1 matching 8 bases. V dropped 6 bases and J dropped 4; count of bases not matched to a gene: 4. Germline V gives CDR1 LNHDA, CDR2 SQIVND (reference sequence). This CDR3 has 13 residues. CDR3 in DNA: TGTGCCAGTAGCGACGGACAGGGCTATGGCTACACCTTC. Amino acids: CASSDGQGYGYTF.

This clone was recorded a few times. This chain connects TRBV7-9 to TRBJ1-4, with unresolved D. The V and J ends lost 7 bases and 5 bases respectively, with 14 bases between them. Germline-derived CDR1 and CDR2 are SEHNR and FQNEAQ (reference sequence). The CDR3 is made up of 14 amino acids. The CDR3 spells CASTSSGRNEKLFF. DNA for the CDR3: TGTGCCAGCACCTCAAGCGGACGGAATGAAAAACTGTTTTTT.

This chain joins TRBV28 and TRBJ1-5; no firm D call. The CDR3 sequence is 13 residues long. Trimming removed 10 bases at V and 4 bases at J, with 14 bases between. Germline V lookup: CDR1 MDHEN, CDR2 SYDVKM. The CDR3 sequence is CATKYQWNQPQHF. The CDR3 DNA follows: TGTGCCACCAAATATCAGTGGAATCAGCCCCAGCATTTT.

V usage is TRBV5-8 and J usage is TRBJ2-1, with 9 bases lining up with TRBD2. Per germline, CDR1 SGHTS and CDR2 YDEGEE. The CDR3 length is 16 residues. J gave up 0 bases and V 2 bases, and 3 bases lay outside the gene matches. The CDR3 is CASSFFSGSSYNEQFF. The CDR3 bases are TGTGCCAGCAGCTTCTTTAGCGGGAGCTCCTACAATGAGCAGTTCTTC.

The V gene is TRBV27, the J gene TRBJ2-7, with 10 bases that match TRBD1. J was trimmed by 2 bases and V by 5 bases; bases with no gene match: 6. The CDR3 covers 15 residues. The V gene's germline CDR1 is MNHEY and CDR2 SMNVEV (reference sequence). The CDR3 coding sequence is TGTGCCAGCAGTCTGACAGGGGGCGGCCCCTACGAGCAGTACTTC. This encodes CASSLTGGGPYEQYF.

This chain connects TRBV27 to TRBJ2-1; weak D call: TRBD1 (5 bases). Trimming removed 7 bases at V and 2 bases at J, with 9 bases between. The germline gives CDR1 MNHEY, CDR2 SMNVEV (reference sequence). This CDR3 is built from 13 residues. The CDR3 nucleotides read TGTGCCAGCAAGGGGCAGCCCTACAATGAGCAGTTCTTC. This sequence encodes CASKGQPYNEQFF.

This chain joins TRBV30 and TRBJ1-2, with D possibly matching TRBD1 (5 bases). The germline V and J ends were trimmed by 5 bases and 0 bases, with 10 bases remaining between them. This CDR3 has 13 residues. Germline-derived CDR1 and CDR2 are GTSNPN and SVGIG (reference sequence). CDR3: CAWDSFPNYGYTF. CDR3 nucleotide sequence: TGTGCCTGGGACAGCTTCCCTAACTATGGCTACACCTTC.

This clone was counted once. The gene calls are TRBV14 and TRBJ1-2, with a weak D call TRBD1 (5 bases). The CDR3 runs to 15 residues. V was pared by 0 bases and J by 1 base, with 9 bases between. Germline CDR1 SGHDN, CDR2 FVKESK. The CDR3, as DNA: TGTGCCAGCAGCCAAGATTGGGGGGTTAACTATGGCTACACCTTC. Translated, it gives CASSQDWGVNYGYTF.

This sequence joins TRBV30 and TRBJ2-7; D is unclear. Per germline, CDR1 GTSNPN and CDR2 SVGIG (reference sequence). Between the trimmed V and J ends, which lost 3 bases and 3 bases, there was a span of 12 bases. The CDR3 runs to 13 residues. This CDR3 reads CAWSPEAGYEQYF. Written as DNA, the CDR3 is TGTGCCTGGAGCCCAGAAGCAGGCTACGAGCAGTACTTC.

The V gene is TRBV28, the J gene TRBJ1-2; 8 bases match TRBD1. V dropped 5 bases and J dropped 4; count of bases not matched to a gene: 12. The germline CDR1 and CDR2 sequences are MDHEN and SYDVKM. There are 16 residues in the CDR3. The CDR3 protein is CASSTLDRAEIYGYTF. The CDR3 bases are TGTGCCAGCAGTACATTGGACAGGGCTGAAATCTATGGCTACACCTTC.

This clone was seen a few times. This CDR3 is CASNPRDTGRTNEKLFF. The CDR3 DNA reads TGTGCCAGTAACCCTCGGGACACCGGTAGGACTAATGAAAAACTGTTTTTT. This rearrangement joins TRBV19 to TRBJ1-4; possibly TRBD1 for D (6 bases). CDR1 is LNHDA and CDR2 is SQIVND in the germline V gene (reference sequence). V lost 7 bases to trimming and J lost 2 bases, with 20 bases between them. This CDR3 region has 17 residues.

CDR3 bases: TGCGCCTTACTAGCGGGAGGCACGGTCACCGGGGAGCTGTTTTTT. Its translation: CALLAGGTVTGELFF. The chain couples TRBV23-1 to TRBJ2-2; TRBD2 matches at 12 bases. TRBV23-1 is annotated as an ORF whose role is uncertain. V lost 11 bases and J lost 4; bases outside the gene matches: 8. This CDR3 region has 15 residues.

This chain links TRBV6-5 with TRBJ1-1, with TRBD1 matching 7 bases. V dropped 5 bases and J dropped 4; count of bases not matched to a gene: 10. The CDR3 spans 15 residues. CDR1 is MNHEY, CDR2 SVGAGI, per germline. The CDR3 spells CASSKQGRVGTEAFF. The CDR3 DNA follows: TGTGCCAGCAGTAAACAGGGGCGGGTAGGCACTGAAGCTTTCTTT.

This clone has a single count. V usage is TRBV4-3 and J usage is TRBJ1-4; D uncertain. The V and J ends lost 1 base and 7 bases respectively, with 10 bases between them. Germline values: CDR1 LGHNA, CDR2 YSLEER. CDR3 length: 14 residues. CDR3 residues: CASSQVLALEKLFF. The CDR3 nucleotides are TGCGCCAGCAGCCAAGTGTTAGCTCTTGAAAAACTGTTTTTT.